The 12 T cell receptor beta chains below were found in one sample sequenced in a study of cytomegalovirus exposure and HLA in healthy donors (dated 2017 in TCRdb). Libraries were made using the immunoSEQ multiplex PCR assay. For the multiplex PCR, a mixture combining 60 forward primers for TCR Vbeta segments and 13 reverse primers for TCR Jbeta segments was used. In TCRdb, the immuneACCESS table is reduced to in-frame sequences with V and J assigned. These tables do not hold every clone; where another copy was compared, an unresolved V gene accounts for under half, and the others remain unexplained. This sample gives 120,000 to 150,000 clones in total; around 57% of them show up just once. The ten most abundant clones make up about 1.7% of the sample. Sequencing was done on a sample of PBMCs. Receptors originate from a male donor in good health and CMV-seronegative.

This clone was observed a few times. This chain links TRBV10-2 with TRBJ2-1, with TRBD2 matching 11 bases. Germline trimming cut 10 bases from V and 1 base from J; bases unmatched to any gene: 9. This CDR3 is built from 16 residues. CDR1 is WSHSY and CDR2 is SAAADI in the germline V gene. This chain's CDR3 is CATCSTSGGSYNEQFF. The CDR3 DNA follows: TGCGCCACCTGTTCCACTAGCGGGGGATCCTACAATGAGCAGTTCTTC.

This CDR3 is CASSQEYYGYTF. The CDR3 region has the DNA TGTGCCAGCTCACAGGAGTACTATGGCTACACCTTC. The chain recombines TRBV18 with TRBJ1-2, with D uncertain. The CDR3 totals 12 residues. V gave up 4 bases and J gave up 3 bases, with 6 bases separating them. In germline, CDR1 is KGHSH, CDR2 LQKENI.

The chain uses TRBV7-9 and TRBJ1-2; D ambiguous. The CDR3 has 13 residues. The germline V gene has CDR1 SEHNR and CDR2 FQNEAQ (reference sequence). The V and J ends lost 1 base and 7 bases respectively, with 10 bases between them. The CDR3 sequence: CASSLVPDSGYTF. The CDR3 nucleotides are TGTGCCAGCAGCTTAGTCCCGGACTCTGGCTACACCTTC.

This rearrangement joins TRBV5-8 to TRBJ1-5; TRBD1 is a possible D gene (5 bases). The V gene lost 1 base and the J gene lost 0 bases, with 23 bases spanning the gap. There are 20 residues in the CDR3. Germline values: CDR1 SGHTS, CDR2 YDEGEE. CDR3 residues: CASSLWLTGDPNHSNQPQHF. CDR3 DNA sequence: TGTGCCAGCAGCTTGTGGCTAACAGGAGACCCGAACCATAGCAATCAGCCCCAGCATTTT. Drawing the rest from reference TRBV5-8 and TRBJ1-5, the complete variable domain is EAGVTQSPTHLIKTRGQQATLRCSPISGHTSVYWYQQALGLGLQFLLWYDEGEERNRGNFPPRFSGRQFPNYSSELNVNALELEDSALYLCASSLWLTGDPNHSNQPQHFGDGTRLSIL.

The gene calls are TRBV2 and TRBJ2-1; possible D gene TRBD2, 6 bases. The CDR3 is 14 amino acids. Germline-derived CDR1 and CDR2 are SNHLY and FYNNEI. With 5 bases removed from V and 15 bases from J, the gap between germline ends came to 23 bases. The CDR3 sequence is CASSLEGSGDVRFF. The CDR3 nucleotides are TGTGCCAGCAGTCTTGAAGGATCGGGGGACGTTCGGTTCTTC.

The J gene is TRBJ2-1, the V gene TRBV19, with 7 bases that match TRBD1. Germline V gene data show CDR1 as LNHDA and CDR2 as SQIVND (reference sequence). The CDR3 consists of 14 residues. Trimming at V came to 5 bases and at J to 12 bases, leaving 13 bases not matched to a gene. CDR3 DNA sequence: TGTGCCAGTAGTCCCGCAACAGGGGCCTTAGGGCAGTTCTTC. Its protein product is CASSPATGALGQFF.

This chain connects TRBV19 to TRBJ1-1; 8 nucleotides line up with TRBD1. The CDR3 has 13 residues. The V gene end was trimmed by 8 bases and the J gene end by 5 bases; junction bases not matched to a gene: 7. The germline V gene has CDR1 LNHDA and CDR2 SQIVND (reference sequence). In DNA form, the CDR3 reads TGTGCCAGTGACAGGGGCTTCTCGACTGAAGCTTTCTTT. Protein: CASDRGFSTEAFF.

As to this clone: One end of the junction varies from germline; a read error may be responsible. This chain connects TRBV7-7 to TRBJ2-5; D might be TRBD2 (6 bases). The CDR3 is 14 residues long. Germline lookup yields CDR1 SSHAT and CDR2 FNYEAQ (reference sequence). DNA for the CDR3: TGTGCTAGCAGCCGGGACTCCGGGTGGGAGACCCAGTACTTC. The encoded protein is CASSRDSGWETQYF. The variable domain in full, with the rest retrieved from reference TRBV7-7 and TRBJ2-5, is GAGVSQSPRYKVTKRGQDVTLRCDPISSHATLYWYQQALGQGPEFLTYFNYEAQPDKSGLPSDRFSAERPEGSISTLTIQRTEQRDSAMYRCASSRDSGWETQYFGPGTRLLVL.

The chain carries TRBV5-4 and TRBJ1-1; D might be TRBD1 (5 bases). Germline V gene data show CDR1 as SGHNT and CDR2 as YYREEE (reference sequence). Trimming removed 3 bases at V and 3 bases at J, with 24 bases between. CDR3 size: 18 residues. In DNA form, the CDR3 reads TGTGCCAGCAGCTCGTCAGCGGTGCGGGGGAAGAAGGACACTGAAGCTTTCTTT. Amino acids: CASSSSAVRGKKDTEAFF.

This clone was seen a single time. This chain connects TRBV6-1 to TRBJ2-7; D gene ambiguous. The CDR3 contains 12 residues. Germline V CDR1 and CDR2: MNHNS, SASEGT. Trimming took 3 bases from V and 3 from J, leaving 6 bases between them. The CDR3 reads CASSDYSYEQYF. The CDR3 coding sequence is TGTGCCAGCAGTGATTACAGCTACGAGCAGTACTTC.

The chain is built from TRBV2 and TRBJ1-6; D gene unclear. The germline gives CDR1 SNHLY, CDR2 FYNNEI. V lost 5 bases to trimming and J lost 9 bases, with 14 bases between them. The CDR3 loop spans 14 amino acids. The CDR3 reads CASSPQPDVSPLHF. CDR3 sequence (DNA): TGTGCCAGCAGTCCACAGCCGGATGTTTCACCCCTCCACTTT.

The chain links TRBV11-2 to TRBJ2-7; the match to TRBD2 covers 12 bases. The CDR3 is 15 residues long. Germline trimming cut 5 bases from V and 0 bases from J; bases unmatched to any gene: 2. Germline V gene data show CDR1 as SGHAT and CDR2 as FQNNGV. The CDR3 sequence is CASSLAGGSSYEQYF. The CDR3, as DNA: TGTGCCAGCAGCCTAGCGGGGGGGAGCTCCTACGAGCAGTACTTC.